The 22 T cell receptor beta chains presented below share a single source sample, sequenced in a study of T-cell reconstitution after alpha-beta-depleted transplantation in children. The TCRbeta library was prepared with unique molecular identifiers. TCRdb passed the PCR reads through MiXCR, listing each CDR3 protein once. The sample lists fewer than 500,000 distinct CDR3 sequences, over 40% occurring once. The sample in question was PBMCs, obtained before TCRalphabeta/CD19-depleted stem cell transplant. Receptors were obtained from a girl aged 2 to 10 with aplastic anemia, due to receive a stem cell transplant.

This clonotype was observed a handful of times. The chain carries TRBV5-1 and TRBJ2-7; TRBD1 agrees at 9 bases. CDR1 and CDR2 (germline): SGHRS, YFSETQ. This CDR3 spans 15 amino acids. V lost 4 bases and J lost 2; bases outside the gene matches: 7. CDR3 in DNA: TGCGCCAGCAGCCCAGGGGGGACAGGGACCTACGAGCAGTACTTC. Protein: CASSPGGTGTYEQYF.

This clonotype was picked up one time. The DNA of the CDR3 is TGTGCCAGCAACTCCCCCTTCACCGGGGAGCTGTTTTTT. This sequence encodes CASNSPFTGELFF. This chain uses TRBV27 with TRBJ2-2; D gene ambiguous. The CDR3 has 13 amino acids. Germline V lookup: CDR1 MNHEY, CDR2 SMNVEV (reference sequence). V shed 7 bases and J shed 4 bases, with 10 bases lying between them.

The CDR3 coding sequence is TGTGCCAGCAGCAGGGAGAGGGCGAGCACTGAAGCTTTCTTT. Protein: CASSRERASTEAFF. This rearrangement joins TRBV12-3 or TRBV12-4 to TRBJ1-1, with D possibly being TRBD1 (5 bases). This CDR3 is built from 14 residues. V dropped 6 bases and J dropped 4 bases, with 15 bases sitting between them.

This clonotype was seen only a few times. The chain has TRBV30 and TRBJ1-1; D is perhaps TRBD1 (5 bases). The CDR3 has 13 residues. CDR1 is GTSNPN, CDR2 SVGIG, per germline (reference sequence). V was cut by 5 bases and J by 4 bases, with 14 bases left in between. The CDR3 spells CAWYRLGGTEAFF. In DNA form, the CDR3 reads TGTGCCTGGTACCGACTTGGGGGCACTGAAGCTTTCTTT.

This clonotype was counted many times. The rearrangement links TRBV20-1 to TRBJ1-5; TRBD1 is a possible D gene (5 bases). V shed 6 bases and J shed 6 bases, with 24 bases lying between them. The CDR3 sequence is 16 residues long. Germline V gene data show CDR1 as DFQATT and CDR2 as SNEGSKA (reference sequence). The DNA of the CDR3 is TGCAGTGCACCTTTCACTCCGGGACTTAGCGGTCAGCCCCAGCATTTT. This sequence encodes CSAPFTPGLSGQPQHF.

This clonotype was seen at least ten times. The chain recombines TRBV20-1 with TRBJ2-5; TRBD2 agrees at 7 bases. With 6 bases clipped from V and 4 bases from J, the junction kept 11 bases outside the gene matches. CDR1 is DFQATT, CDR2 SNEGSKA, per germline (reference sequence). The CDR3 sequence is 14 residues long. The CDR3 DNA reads TGCAGTGCCCTTAGGGGCGGGAGTGGAGAGACCCAGTACTTC. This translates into CSALRGGSGETQYF.

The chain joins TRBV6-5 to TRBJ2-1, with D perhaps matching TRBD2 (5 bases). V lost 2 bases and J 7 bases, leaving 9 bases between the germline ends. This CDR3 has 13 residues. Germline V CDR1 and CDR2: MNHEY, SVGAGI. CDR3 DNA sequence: TGTGCCAGCAGTTACACGACGGGAAATGAGCAGTTCTTC. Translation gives CASSYTTGNEQFF.

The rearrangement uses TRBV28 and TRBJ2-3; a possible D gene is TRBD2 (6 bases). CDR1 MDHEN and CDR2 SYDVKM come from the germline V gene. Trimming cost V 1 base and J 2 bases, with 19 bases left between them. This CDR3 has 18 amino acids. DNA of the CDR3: TGTGCCAGCAGTTTATATGTGGGAGGCGGAGGGTTCACAGATACGCAGTATTTT. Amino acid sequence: CASSLYVGGGGFTDTQYF.

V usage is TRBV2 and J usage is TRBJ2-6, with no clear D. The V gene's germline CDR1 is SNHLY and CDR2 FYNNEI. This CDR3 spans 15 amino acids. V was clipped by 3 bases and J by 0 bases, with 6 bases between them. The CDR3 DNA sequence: TGTGCCAGCAGTGAGCCTAACTCTGGGGCCAACGTCCTGACTTTC. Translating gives CASSEPNSGANVLTF.

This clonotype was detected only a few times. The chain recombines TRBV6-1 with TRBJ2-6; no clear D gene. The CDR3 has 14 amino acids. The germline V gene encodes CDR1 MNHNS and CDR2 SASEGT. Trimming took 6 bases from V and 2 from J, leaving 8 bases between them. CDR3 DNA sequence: TGTGCCAGCAGACAAGACACTGGGGCCAACGTCCTGACTTTC. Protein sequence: CASRQDTGANVLTF.

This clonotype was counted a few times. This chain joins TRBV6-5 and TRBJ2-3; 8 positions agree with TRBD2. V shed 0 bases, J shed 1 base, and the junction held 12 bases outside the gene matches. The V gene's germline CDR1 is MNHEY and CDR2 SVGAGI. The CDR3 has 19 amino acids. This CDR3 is CASSYSIKRGRWGTDTQYF. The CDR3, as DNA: TGTGCCAGCAGTTACTCGATCAAGCGGGGGAGGTGGGGCACAGATACGCAGTATTTT.

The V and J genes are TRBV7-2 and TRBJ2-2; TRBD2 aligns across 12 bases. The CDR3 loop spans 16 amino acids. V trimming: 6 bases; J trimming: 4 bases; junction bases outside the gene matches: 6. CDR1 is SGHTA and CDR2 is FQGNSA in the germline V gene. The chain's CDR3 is CASSRLAGVGTGELFF. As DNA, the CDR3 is TGTGCCAGCAGTCGACTAGCGGGAGTGGGCACCGGGGAGCTGTTTTTT.

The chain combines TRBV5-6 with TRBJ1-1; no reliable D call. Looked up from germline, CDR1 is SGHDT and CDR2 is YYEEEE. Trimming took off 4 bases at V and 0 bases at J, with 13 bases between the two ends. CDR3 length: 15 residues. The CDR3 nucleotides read TGTGCCAGCAGCCACCCTAAGGATATGAACACTGAAGCTTTCTTT. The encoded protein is CASSHPKDMNTEAFF.

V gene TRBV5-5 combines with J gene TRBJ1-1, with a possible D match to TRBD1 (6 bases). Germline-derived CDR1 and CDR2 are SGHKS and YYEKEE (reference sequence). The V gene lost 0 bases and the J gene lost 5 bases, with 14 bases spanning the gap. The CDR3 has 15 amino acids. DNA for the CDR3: TGTGCCAGCAGCTTGGTGCCCGACAGGCTAACTGAAGCTTTCTTT. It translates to CASSLVPDRLTEAFF.

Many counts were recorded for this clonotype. Here the CDR3 reads CASSVDPSRGMNTEAFF. For the CDR3, the DNA is TGTGCCAGCAGCGTAGACCCTAGCAGGGGCATGAACACTGAAGCTTTCTTT. V gene TRBV9 combines with J gene TRBJ1-1; the D gene is possibly TRBD1 (6 bases). The germline V gene encodes CDR1 SGDLS and CDR2 YYNGEE. V lost 0 bases, J lost 0 bases, and 15 bases lay in between. CDR3 length: 17 residues. Drawing the rest from reference TRBV9 and TRBJ1-1, the complete variable domain is DSGVTQTPKHLITATGQRVTLRCSPRSGDLSVYWYQQSLDQGLQFLIQYYNGEERAKGNILERFSAQQFPDLHSELNLSSLELGDSALYFCASSVDPSRGMNTEAFFGQGTRLTVV.

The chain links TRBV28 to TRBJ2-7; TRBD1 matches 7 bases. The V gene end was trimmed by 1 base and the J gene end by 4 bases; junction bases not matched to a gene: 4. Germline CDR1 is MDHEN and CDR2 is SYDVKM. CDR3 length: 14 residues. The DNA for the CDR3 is TGTGCCAGCAGTTTATTGCCGGACAGGTACGAGCAGTACTTC. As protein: CASSLLPDRYEQYF. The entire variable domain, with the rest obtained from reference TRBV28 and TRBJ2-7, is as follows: DVKVTQSSRYLVKRTGEKVFLECVQDMDHENMFWYRQDPGLGLRLIYFSYDVKMKEKGDIPEGYSVSREKKERFSLILESASTNQTSMYLCASSLLPDRYEQYFGPGTRLTVT.

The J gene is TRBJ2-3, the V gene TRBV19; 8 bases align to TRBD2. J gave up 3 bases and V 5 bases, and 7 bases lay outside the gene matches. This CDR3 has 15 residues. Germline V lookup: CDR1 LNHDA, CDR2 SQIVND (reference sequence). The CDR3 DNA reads TGTGCCAGTAGTGAGCGGACTAGCTTGACAGATACGCAGTATTTT. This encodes CASSERTSLTDTQYF. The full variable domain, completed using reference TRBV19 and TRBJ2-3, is DGGITQSPKYLFRKEGQNVTLSCEQNLNHDAMYWYRQDPGQGLRLIYYSQIVNDFQKGDIAEGYSVSREKKESFPLTVTSAQKNPTAFYLCASSERTSLTDTQYFGPGTRLTVL.

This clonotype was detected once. CDR3 in amino acids: CASSQGDGFNQPQHF. As DNA, the CDR3 is TGTGCCAGCAGCCAAGGGGACGGATTCAATCAGCCCCAGCATTTT. J is TRBJ1-5 and V is TRBV3-1, with D perhaps matching TRBD1 (5 bases). Trimming pared 1 base from V and 3 bases from J, leaving 10 bases between. This CDR3 has 15 residues. The V gene's germline CDR1 is LGHDT and CDR2 YNNKEL (reference sequence).

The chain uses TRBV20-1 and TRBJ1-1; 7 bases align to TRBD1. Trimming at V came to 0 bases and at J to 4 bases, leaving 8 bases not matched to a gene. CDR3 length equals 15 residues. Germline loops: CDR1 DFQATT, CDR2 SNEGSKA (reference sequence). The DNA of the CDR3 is TGCAGTGCTAGAGATCGAAGACAGGGAGCCACTGAAGCTTTCTTT. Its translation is CSARDRRQGATEAFF.

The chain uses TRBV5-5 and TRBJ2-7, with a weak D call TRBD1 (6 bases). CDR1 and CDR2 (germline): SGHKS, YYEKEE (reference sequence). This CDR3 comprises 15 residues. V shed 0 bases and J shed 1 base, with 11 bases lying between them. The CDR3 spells CASSLAGVGSYEQYF. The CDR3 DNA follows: TGTGCCAGCAGCTTGGCAGGGGTGGGGTCCTACGAGCAGTACTTC.

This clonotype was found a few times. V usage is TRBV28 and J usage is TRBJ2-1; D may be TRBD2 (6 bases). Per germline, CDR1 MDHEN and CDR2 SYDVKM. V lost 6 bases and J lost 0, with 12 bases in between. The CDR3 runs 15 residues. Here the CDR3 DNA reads TGTGCCAGCAGCCGACTAGTAGACTCCTACAATGAGCAGTTCTTC. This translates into CASSRLVDSYNEQFF. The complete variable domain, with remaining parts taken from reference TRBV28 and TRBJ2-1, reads DVKVTQSSRYLVKRTGEKVFLECVQDMDHENMFWYRQDPGLGLRLIYFSYDVKMKEKGDIPEGYSVSREKKERFSLILESASTNQTSMYLCASSRLVDSYNEQFFGPGTRLTVL.

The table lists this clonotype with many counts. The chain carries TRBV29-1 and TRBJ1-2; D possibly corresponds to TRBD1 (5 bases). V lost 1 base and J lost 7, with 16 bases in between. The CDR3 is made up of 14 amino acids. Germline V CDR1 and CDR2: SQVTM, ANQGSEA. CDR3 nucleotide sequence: TGCAGCGTTGAAGTAGCCCAGGGAGGCCGTGGCTACACCTTC. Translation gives CSVEVAQGGRGYTF.